Below are 24 T cell receptor beta chains sequenced from a single sample in a study of blood T cell repertoires in COVID-19. Libraries were prepared by immunoSEQ multiplex PCR; TCRdb keeps only in-frame clonotypes and omits some of them. Among about 230,000 clones listed, 85% to 90% were seen once. Sequencing input: peripheral blood. These receptors came from a woman aged 55-69 years with acute or convalescent COVID-19.

V is TRBV7-8 and J is TRBJ2-7; TRBD1 matches 10 bases. V shed 1 base and J 3 bases; nucleotides not matched to a gene: 9. CDR1 and CDR2 (germline): SGHVS, FQNEAQ. The CDR3 extends over 17 amino acids. CDR3 DNA sequence: TGTGCCAGCAGCTTAGGGGCCGAGACAGGGGGCTTCTACGAGCAGTACTTC. Amino acid sequence: CASSLGAETGGFYEQYF.

The rearrangement links TRBV29-1 to TRBJ1-3; D is perhaps TRBD1 (5 bases). The CDR3 extends over 14 amino acids. In germline, CDR1 is SQVTM, CDR2 ANQGSEA. Deletions cut 3 bases from V and 1 base from J, with 10 bases between. The CDR3 loop reads CSVDWRGSGNTIYF. The DNA for the CDR3 is TGCAGCGTTGATTGGCGGGGGTCTGGAAACACCATATATTTT.

This chain uses TRBV4-1 with TRBJ1-2; 7 bases line up with TRBD1. In germline, CDR1 is MGHRA, CDR2 YSYEKL. This CDR3 has 14 residues. The V gene end was trimmed by 0 bases and the J gene end by 3 bases; junction bases not matched to a gene: 1. The CDR3, as DNA: TGCGCCAGCAGCCAAGATCAGGGGGACTATGGCTACACCTTC. Translation gives CASSQDQGDYGYTF.

V gene TRBV19 combines with J gene TRBJ2-1; possibly TRBD2 for D (6 bases). Trimming pared 7 bases from V and 3 bases from J, leaving 13 bases between. The CDR3 sequence is 14 residues long. The germline V gene has CDR1 LNHDA and CDR2 SQIVND (reference sequence). The CDR3 bases are TGTGCCAGTAAACGGGGGAGTGACTACAATGAGCAGTTCTTC. Translating it yields CASKRGSDYNEQFF.

The rearrangement uses TRBV10-3 and TRBJ1-1, with TRBD1 matching over 8 bases. This CDR3 is 16 amino acids long. Germline values: CDR1 ENHRY, CDR2 SYGVKD. V lost 8 bases, J lost 3 bases, and 14 bases stayed unmatched. The CDR3 DNA is TGTGCCATCCACCACGGGCAGGGGGCGCCGTACACTGAAGCTTTCTTT. It is translated as CAIHHGQGAPYTEAFF.

Comments on this clone: Its ends do not fully match the called genes, so a read error is possible. J is TRBJ1-5 and V is TRBV7-2, with D possibly matching TRBD1 (6 bases). This CDR3 is built from 15 residues. The V gene's germline CDR1 is SGHTA and CDR2 FQGNSA. The CDR3 loop reads CASSLGPGEGQPQHF. CDR3 coding DNA: TGTGCCAGCAGTTTAGGGCCAGGGGAGGGTCAGCCCCAGCATTTT.

This chain joins TRBV5-4 and TRBJ2-5, with TRBD2 identical over 16 bases. Germline loops: CDR1 SGHNT, CDR2 YYREEE (reference sequence). The CDR3 contains 16 residues. The ends lost 4 bases at V and 4 bases at J; junction bases unmatched: 4. CDR3 coding DNA: TGTGCCAGCAGCACGGGACTAGCGGGAGGGTTAGAGACCCAGTACTTC. Translated, it gives CASSTGLAGGLETQYF.

CDR3 loop: CGGERNTEAFF. The CDR3 region has the DNA TGTGGCGGGGAGAGGAACACTGAAGCTTTCTTT. This rearrangement joins TRBV30 to TRBJ1-1; D is uncertain. The CDR3 is 11 residues long. The V gene's germline CDR1 is GTSNPN and CDR2 SVGIG (reference sequence).

The V call is TRBV18, the J call TRBJ2-3, with D uncertain. The CDR3 spans 10 residues. CDR1 is KGHSH, CDR2 LQKENI, per germline. Trimming shortened V by 7 bases and J by 7 bases, and 6 bases separated the two germline ends. CDR3 nucleotide sequence: TGTGCCAGCTTCCGGTATACGCAGTATTTT. Translating gives CASFRYTQYF. Full variable domain (outside the CDR3, taken from reference TRBV18 and TRBJ2-3): NAGVMQNPRHLVRRRGQEARLRCSPMKGHSHVYWYRQLPEEGLKFMVYLQKENIIDESGMPKERFSAEFPKEGPSILRIQQVVRGDSAAYFCASFRYTQYFGPGTRLTVL.

The gene calls are TRBV5-1 and TRBJ1-6, with TRBD1 identical over 10 bases. The V gene's germline CDR1 is SGHRS and CDR2 YFSETQ. This CDR3 comprises 14 residues. V lost 4 bases and J lost 7; bases outside the gene matches: 2. The CDR3 DNA sequence: TGCGCCAGCAGCACGGACAGGGGGAATTCACCCCTCCACTTT. It codes for CASSTDRGNSPLHF.

The chain uses TRBV19 and TRBJ1-2, with 7 positions matching TRBD1. This CDR3 contains 17 residues. The V segment lost 0 bases and the J segment 0 bases; nucleotides outside the gene matches: 7. Germline lookup yields CDR1 LNHDA and CDR2 SQIVND (reference sequence). CDR3 bases: TGTGCCAGTAGTATAGATCTTCCAGGGGGAGCTAACTATGGCTACACCTTC. As protein: CASSIDLPGGANYGYTF. The full variable domain, rest sourced from reference TRBV19 and TRBJ1-2, is DGGITQSPKYLFRKEGQNVTLSCEQNLNHDAMYWYRQDPGQGLRLIYYSQIVNDFQKGDIAEGYSVSREKKESFPLTVTSAQKNPTAFYLCASSIDLPGGANYGYTFGSGTRLTVV.

The chain links TRBV24-1 to TRBJ2-4; tentatively, D is TRBD1 (5 bases). The V gene's germline CDR1 is KGHDR and CDR2 SFDVKD. The length of the CDR3 is 17 residues. Trimming cost V 6 bases and J 1 base, with 18 bases left between them. In nucleotides, the CDR3 is TGTGCCACCAGTCCTTCAGGGATTAACGACGCCAAAAACATTCAGTACTTC. Protein: CATSPSGINDAKNIQYF.

The chain has TRBV18 and TRBJ2-1; TRBD1 is a possible D gene (6 bases). CDR3 length: 16 residues. The V end was cut by 3 bases, the J end by 1 base, with 13 bases between. Germline V gene lookup returns CDR1 KGHSH and CDR2 LQKENI. The CDR3 nucleotides read TGTGCCAGCTCACCCGTTGACAGGTGGTCCTACAATGAGCAGTTCTTC. It yields the protein CASSPVDRWSYNEQFF.

The chain links TRBV30 to TRBJ1-4, with no clear D. Germline V lookup: CDR1 GTSNPN, CDR2 SVGIG (reference sequence). CDR3 length: 12 amino acids. Trimming left V 2 bases short and J 7 bases short, with 8 bases between. CDR3 in amino acids: CAWSFAREKLFF. Written as DNA, the CDR3 is TGTGCCTGGAGTTTCGCGCGTGAAAAACTGTTTTTT.

The chain employs TRBV30 and TRBJ1-3, with D possibly matching TRBD1 (5 bases). Germline V gene lookup returns CDR1 GTSNPN and CDR2 SVGIG (reference sequence). V lost 6 bases to trimming and J lost 2 bases, with 14 bases between them. This CDR3 is built from 14 residues. The chain's CDR3 is CACPGLAPGNTIYF. In DNA form, the CDR3 reads TGTGCCTGCCCGGGACTCGCCCCTGGAAACACCATATATTTT.

The genes are TRBV18 and TRBJ1-2, with 8 bases aligning to TRBD1. V trimming: 2 bases; J trimming: 8 bases; junction bases outside the gene matches: 10. CDR3 length: 15 amino acids. CDR1 is KGHSH and CDR2 is LQKENI in the germline V gene. In DNA, the CDR3 is TGTGCCAGCTCACCAGGCCAGGGGGCTGTTGAGGGCTACACCTTC. It specifies CASSPGQGAVEGYTF.

V and J are TRBV18 and TRBJ2-7, with 7 bases that match TRBD1. CDR3 length: 14 amino acids. After removal of 3 bases from V and 1 base from J, the junction contained 3 bases not matched to a gene. CDR1 KGHSH and CDR2 LQKENI come from the germline V gene. The DNA of the CDR3 is TGTGCCAGCTCACCGGGACAGTCATCCTACGAGCAGTACTTC. Its translation is CASSPGQSSYEQYF. The complete variable domain, with remaining parts taken from reference TRBV18 and TRBJ2-7, reads NAGVMQNPRHLVRRRGQEARLRCSPMKGHSHVYWYRQLPEEGLKFMVYLQKENIIDESGMPKERFSAEFPKEGPSILRIQQVVRGDSAAYFCASSPGQSSYEQYFGPGTRLTVT.

Here the CDR3 reads CASSSPGLARQSSYNEQFF. CDR3 nucleotide sequence: TGTGCCAGCAGCTCACCGGGACTAGCGCGTCAAAGCTCCTACAATGAGCAGTTCTTC. The V gene is TRBV7-2, the J gene TRBJ2-1; 10 bases are shared with TRBD2. V shed 4 bases, J shed 0 bases, and the junction held 12 bases outside the gene matches. Per germline, CDR1 SGHTA and CDR2 FQGNSA. The CDR3 totals 19 residues. Full variable domain (rest looked up from reference TRBV7-2 and TRBJ2-1): GAGVSQSPSNKVTEKGKDVELRCDPISGHTALYWYRQSLGQGLEFLIYFQGNSAPDKSGLPSDRFSAERTGGSVSTLTIQRTQQEDSAVYLCASSSPGLARQSSYNEQFFGPGTRLTVL.

The rearrangement links TRBV10-2 to TRBJ1-5, with 7 bases matching TRBD1. Per the germline V gene, CDR1 is WSHSY and CDR2 is SAAADI. The CDR3 length is 15 residues. The V and J ends lost 8 bases and 2 bases, in that order; junction bases with no gene match: 9. CDR3 coding DNA: TGCGCCAGCTTAGACAGGGATGATGGCAATCAGCCCCAGCATTTT. Protein product: CASLDRDDGNQPQHF.

This clone was picked up one time. The CDR3 bases are TGTGCCAGCAGTTACCGAGGACAGACGAACACTGAAGCTTTCTTT. It translates to CASSYRGQTNTEAFF. This sequence joins TRBV6-5 and TRBJ1-1; a weak D match, TRBD1 (6 bases). CDR1 and CDR2 (germline): MNHEY, SVGAGI. V was shortened by 2 bases and J by 1 base, with 11 bases between the two germline ends. This CDR3 contains 15 residues.

The CDR3 region has the DNA TGTGCCAGCAGCCCCCTCGGGGGTACAACCTACAATGAGCAGTTCTTC. Encoded protein: CASSPLGGTTYNEQFF. V is TRBV9 and J is TRBJ2-1; a possible D gene is TRBD2 (6 bases). This CDR3 comprises 16 residues. V lost 4 bases and J 2 bases, leaving 16 bases between the germline ends. Germline V lookup: CDR1 SGDLS, CDR2 YYNGEE.

The rearrangement joins TRBV7-6 to TRBJ2-1; 8 bases are shared with TRBD2. Germline CDR1 SGHVS, CDR2 FNYEAQ. The CDR3 contains 15 residues. V trimming: 2 bases; J trimming: 1 base; junction bases outside the gene matches: 1. CDR3 sequence reads: CASSLQRGSYNEQFF. The CDR3 bases are TGTGCCAGCAGCTTACAGCGGGGGTCCTACAATGAGCAGTTCTTC.

The gene calls are TRBV10-2 and TRBJ2-7, with D possibly matching TRBD2 (7 bases). Germline CDR1 WSHSY, CDR2 SAAADI. The CDR3 spans 12 residues. Trimming removed 11 bases from V and 5 bases from J, with 16 bases in between. The CDR3 here is CAGGGGGNEQYF. CDR3 nucleotide sequence: TGCGCCGGAGGAGGGGGGGGCAACGAGCAGTACTTC.

V and J are TRBV12-3 or TRBV12-4 and TRBJ2-5; D may be TRBD1 (5 bases). The germline V and J ends were trimmed by 5 bases and 2 bases, with 9 bases remaining between them. The CDR3 contains 13 residues. The DNA of the CDR3 is TGTGCCAGCAGTCGACAGAAACAAGAGACCCAGTACTTC. It specifies CASSRQKQETQYF.